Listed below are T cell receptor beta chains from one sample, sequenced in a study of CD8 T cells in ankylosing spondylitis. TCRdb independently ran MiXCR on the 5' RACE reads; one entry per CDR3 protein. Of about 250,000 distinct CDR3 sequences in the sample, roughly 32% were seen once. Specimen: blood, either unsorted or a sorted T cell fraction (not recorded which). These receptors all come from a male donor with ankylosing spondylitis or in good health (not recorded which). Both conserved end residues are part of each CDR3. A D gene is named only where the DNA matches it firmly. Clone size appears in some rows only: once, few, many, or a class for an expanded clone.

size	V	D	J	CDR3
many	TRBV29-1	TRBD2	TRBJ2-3	CSVERLAGPSTDTQYF
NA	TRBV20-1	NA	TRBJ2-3	CSGRGGDTQYF
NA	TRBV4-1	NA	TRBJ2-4	CASSRVTGGNVQYF
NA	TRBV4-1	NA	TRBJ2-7	CASSQGLGYEQYF
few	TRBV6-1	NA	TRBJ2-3	CASRLTHTDTQYF
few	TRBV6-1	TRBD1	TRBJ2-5	CASREGGGETQYF
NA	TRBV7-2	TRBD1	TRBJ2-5	CASSSGTVGETQYF
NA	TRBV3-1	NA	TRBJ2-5	CASSQDLERMSQYF
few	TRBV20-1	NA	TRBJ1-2	CSARAPSGGLVGYTF
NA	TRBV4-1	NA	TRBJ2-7	CASSQDSTYEQYF
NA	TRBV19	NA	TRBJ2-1	CASSWQGPYNEQFF
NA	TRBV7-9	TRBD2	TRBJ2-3	CASSLDAGGTDTQYF
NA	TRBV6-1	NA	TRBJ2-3	CASSPRHRVGDTQYF
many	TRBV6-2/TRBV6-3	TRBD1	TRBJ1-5	CASSYPPGTGPWGSNQPQHF
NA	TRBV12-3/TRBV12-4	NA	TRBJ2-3	CASSSPWTVTDTQYF
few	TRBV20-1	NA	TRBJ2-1	CSARDQAPNEQFF
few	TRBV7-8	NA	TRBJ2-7	CASSLAGRIEQYF
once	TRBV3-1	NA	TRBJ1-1	CASSQGPGAHTEAFF
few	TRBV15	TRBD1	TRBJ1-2	CATGTGKGSSRPIDYTF
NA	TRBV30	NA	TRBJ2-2	CASRQGEDTGELFF
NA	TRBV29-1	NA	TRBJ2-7	CSVVFAGYYEQYF
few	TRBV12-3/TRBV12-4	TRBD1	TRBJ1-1	CASSHGTGMNTEAFF
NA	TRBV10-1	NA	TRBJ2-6	CASSESIRPGANVLTF
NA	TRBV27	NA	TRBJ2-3	CASSSPGRGPDTQYF
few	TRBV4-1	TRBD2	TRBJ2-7	CASSQELSGVREQYF
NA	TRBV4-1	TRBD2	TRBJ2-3	CASSQFMTSGAGDTQYF
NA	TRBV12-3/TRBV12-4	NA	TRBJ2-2	CASSLVSGELFF
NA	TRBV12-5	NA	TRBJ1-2	CASGLFGYGYTF
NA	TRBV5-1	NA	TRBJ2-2	CASSPTRPSNTGELFF
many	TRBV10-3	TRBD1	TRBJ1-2	CAISEGGGNGYTF
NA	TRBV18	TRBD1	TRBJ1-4	CASSQYRGTNEKLFF
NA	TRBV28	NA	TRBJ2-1	CASQINNEQFF
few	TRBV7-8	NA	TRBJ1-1	CASSFGMLNTEAFF
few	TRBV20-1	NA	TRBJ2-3	CSASVPVSTDTQYF
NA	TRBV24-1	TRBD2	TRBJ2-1	CATTPSGGNNEQFF
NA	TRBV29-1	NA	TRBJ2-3	CSVALSGNTQYF
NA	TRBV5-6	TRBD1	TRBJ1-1	CASSYPAGQGQTEAFF
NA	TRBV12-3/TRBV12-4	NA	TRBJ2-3	CASSSNLDTDTQYF
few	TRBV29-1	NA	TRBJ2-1	CSVDSDEQFF
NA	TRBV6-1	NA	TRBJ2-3	CASTSYGSGDTQYF
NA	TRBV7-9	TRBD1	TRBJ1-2	CASSPRDRGTNYGYTF
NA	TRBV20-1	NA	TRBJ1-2	CSAQKAVFYGYTF
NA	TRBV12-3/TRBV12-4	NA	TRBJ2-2	CASRARAGELFF